Listed below are T cell receptor beta chains from one sample, sequenced in a study of cytomegalovirus exposure and HLA in healthy donors. Generated by immunoSEQ multiplex PCR, the TCRdb table keeps only in-frame clones and is missing some. Seen here are around 150,000 clones, approximately 76% observed once, and the top ten hold over 1.2%. The specimen sequenced was PBMCs. These receptors all stem from a man between 60 and 75 years old in good health and CMV-seronegative. The CDR3 runs from the conserved cysteine through the conserved F or W. A D gene is named only where the DNA matches it firmly. Not every row has a clone size; where given, it reads once, few, many or a size class.

size,J,D,V,DNA,CDR3
.,TRBJ1-2,.,TRBV5-1,TGCGCCAGCAGTCAGGACATCCCTTATGGCTACACCTTC,CASSQDIPYGYTF
.,TRBJ2-3,TRBD1,TRBV30,TGTGCCTGGATCACAGGGGGCGCGACAGATACGCAGTATTTT,CAWITGGATDTQYF
.,TRBJ2-3,.,TRBV6-1,TGTGCCAGCAGCTCAGTAACCACAGATACGCAGTATTTT,CASSSVTTDTQYF
few,TRBJ2-7,TRBD1,TRBV6-5,TGTGCCAGCAGCCTGGACAGGGGAACCTACGAGCAGTACTTC,CASSLDRGTYEQYF
few,TRBJ1-2,TRBD1,TRBV6-6,TGTGCCAGCAGACCCCCGACAGGGGGCTCTGGCTACACCTTC,CASRPPTGGSGYTF
.,TRBJ2-3,.,TRBV5-1,TGCGCCAGCCATAGCTTTTCCACAGATACGCAGTATTTT,CASHSFSTDTQYF
.,TRBJ2-7,TRBD1,TRBV4-3,TGCGCCAGCAGCCAAGAGAATTGGTACAGGGGAGTCTACGAGCAGTACTTC,CASSQENWYRGVYEQYF
.,TRBJ2-1,TRBD2,TRBV11-2,TGTGCCAGCAGCTTAGTAATAGCGGGAGGCAATGAGCAGTTCTTC,CASSLVIAGGNEQFF
.,TRBJ1-2,TRBD1,TRBV6-1,TGTGCCAGCAGTGGGGAACAGGGGGCGCGGGGCTACACCTTC,CASSGEQGARGYTF
.,TRBJ1-2,.,TRBV5-4,TGTGCCAGCAGCTTAAGCGGAAACTATGGCTACACCTTC,CASSLSGNYGYTF
.,TRBJ1-4,TRBD1,TRBV6-6,TGTGCCAGCAGTTACTCCGACAGGGGGCAAGAAAAACTGTTTTTT,CASSYSDRGQEKLFF
.,TRBJ1-1,TRBD1,TRBV5-6,TGTGCCAGCAGCTTGGTACAGGGGGGAACTGAAGCTTTCTTT,CASSLVQGGTEAFF
.,TRBJ1-2,.,TRBV28,TGTGCCAGCAGTTCAATCGGGACATCCCAGTCACATTATGGCTACACCTTC,CASSSIGTSQSHYGYTF
.,TRBJ2-3,.,TRBV4-3,TGCGCCAGCAGCCTTTTTCCTCCAACGGGAGCGGTAGATACGCAGTATTTT,CASSLFPPTGAVDTQYF
once,TRBJ2-2,.,TRBV28,TGTGCCAGCACCTGGCGGACAGACAACACCGGGGAGCTGTTTTTT,CASTWRTDNTGELFF
few,TRBJ2-7,TRBD2,TRBV7-2,TGTGCCAGCAGCTTATGGGGGACTAGCGGCACTTACGAGCAGTACTTC,CASSLWGTSGTYEQYF
.,TRBJ2-7,.,TRBV6-5,TGTGCCAGCAGTCCCCAGCGAGGGCCTGCCTACGAGCAGTACTTC,CASSPQRGPAYEQYF
.,TRBJ1-3,TRBD1,TRBV18,TGTGCCAGCTCACAGCGGGACAGGGAGACCACCATATATTTT,CASSQRDRETTIYF
few,TRBJ2-2,.,TRBV19,TGTGCCAGTAGTATCTCGCGAAACACCGGGGAGCTGTTTTTT,CASSISRNTGELFF
few,TRBJ1-1,.,TRBV5-4,TGTGCCAGCAGCTCCCTACAGGGCGTGAACACTGAAGCTTTCTTT,CASSSLQGVNTEAFF
few,TRBJ1-1,.,TRBV7-9,TGTGCCAGCAGCTTCCAGCGGAACACTGAAGCTTTCTTT,CASSFQRNTEAFF
few,TRBJ2-1,.,TRBV27,TGTGCCACCGCCTGGGGGGGCGGGGACAATGAGCAGTTCTTC,CATAWGGGDNEQFF
.,TRBJ2-3,TRBD2,TRBV5-1,TGCGCCAGCAGCTTGGATCTAGCGGGAGGAAGAGATACGCAGTATTTT,CASSLDLAGGRDTQYF
.,TRBJ1-1,.,TRBV6-5,TGTGCCGGCCAGAGGACTGAAGCTTTCTTT,CAGQRTEAFF
.,TRBJ2-5,TRBD2,TRBV6-1,TGTGCCAGCAGTGAATGGGGGACTAGCGGGCGGGATCAAGAGACCCAGTACTTC,CASSEWGTSGRDQETQYF
once,TRBJ2-1,TRBD1,TRBV2,TGTGCCAGCAGTGAAGGGCAGGGGGCGCGCAATGAGCAGTTCTTC,CASSEGQGARNEQFF
.,TRBJ1-5,.,TRBV7-2,TGTGCCAGCAGCTTAGGGCTGGGAGGTCAGCCCCAGCATTTT,CASSLGLGGQPQHF
.,TRBJ2-3,.,TRBV15,TGTGCCACCAGCGCCGGTACTAGCCCCGTCACAGATACGCAGTATTTT,CATSAGTSPVTDTQYF
.,TRBJ2-7,TRBD2,TRBV27,TGTGCCAGCAGTTTATTGGGGACTACCCGTTACGAGCAGTACTTC,CASSLLGTTRYEQYF
.,TRBJ2-7,.,TRBV11-2,TGTGCCAGCAGCTTTAGCGTGGGCAGGGGCTACGAGCAGTACTTC,CASSFSVGRGYEQYF
.,TRBJ2-3,TRBD2,TRBV11-2,TGTGCCAGCAGCCCTCCGGGACTAGCGGGCACAGATACGCAGTATTTT,CASSPPGLAGTDTQYF
few,TRBJ2-3,TRBD1,TRBV9,TGTGCCAGCAGCGACGGACAGGGTTGGGCAGATACGCAGTATTTT,CASSDGQGWADTQYF